These 12 T cell receptor beta chains came from one sample sequenced in a study of blood T cells in healthy people across ages. Alongside a J-beta primer mix, a sample-barcoded 5' primer served in a second PCR lasting about 7 to 12 cycles. A single record per CDR3 protein comes from TCRdb applying MiXCR to the 5' RACE reads. The data show hundreds of thousands of distinct CDR3 sequences, with 52% seen just once and approximately 15% held by the top ten. The sequenced sample was blood. These receptors were taken from an elderly woman in good health.

The chain couples TRBV29-1 to TRBJ2-4; TRBD1 matches at 9 bases. The closer fit of TRBJ2-5 to the DNA end suggests the J call may be wrong. This CDR3 has 15 amino acids. Germline V gene lookup returns CDR1 SQVTM and CDR2 ANQGSEA. The CDR3, as DNA: TGCAGCGTCCTCAAAGTGGGGACAGGGAAGGAGACCCAGTACTTC. This encodes CSVLKVGTGKETQYF.

This clonotype was detected a few times. The V and J genes are TRBV20-1 and TRBJ2-5; no firm D call. Trimming took off 0 bases at V and 11 bases at J, with 25 bases between the two ends. Germline lookup yields CDR1 DFQATT and CDR2 SNEGSKA (reference sequence). The CDR3 loop spans 16 amino acids. The DNA for the CDR3 is TGCAGTGCTAGAGAGTGGGGATCCGGGCTGTCTAGAGAGCAGTACTTC. Translating gives CSAREWGSGLSREQYF.

This clonotype was seen at least ten times. The chain is built from TRBV5-1 and TRBJ2-5; unclear D gene. Germline V gene data show CDR1 as SGHRS and CDR2 as YFSETQ. The CDR3 covers 14 residues. The ends were cut back, 4 bases at V and 2 bases at J, with 12 bases in the middle. The CDR3 loop is CASSHSDGQETQYF. Here the CDR3 DNA reads TGCGCCAGCAGCCATTCGGACGGACAAGAGACCCAGTACTTC.

For this clonotype: Just one base apart from a much larger clone, this may be a read error. V usage is TRBV7-2 and J usage is TRBJ2-1, with D uncertain. Germline CDR1 is SGHTA and CDR2 is FQGNSA. The CDR3 contains 15 residues. The CDR3 sequence: CASTLRKDPYNEQFF. CDR3 nucleotide sequence: TGTGCCAGCACCTTAAGGAAGGACCCCTACAATGAGCAGTTCTTC. The full variable domain, with the rest looked up from reference TRBV7-2 and TRBJ2-1, is GAGVSQSPSNKVTEKGKDVELRCDPISGHTALYWYRQSLGQGLEFLIYFQGNSAPDKSGLPSDRFSAERTGGSVSTLTIQRTQQEDSAVYLCASTLRKDPYNEQFFGPGTRLTVL.

This clonotype was detected many times. V gene TRBV7-3 combines with J gene TRBJ2-1; the D is unclear. Trimming took off 1 base at V and 6 bases at J, with 13 bases between the two ends. The CDR3 consists of 15 residues. The germline CDR1 and CDR2 sequences are SGHTA and FQGTGA. CDR3 protein: CASSLNAVRVNEQFF. The CDR3 region has the DNA TGTGCCAGCAGCTTAAATGCAGTTAGGGTCAATGAGCAGTTCTTC.

Notes on this clonotype: This clone may be a read error of a much larger clone one base away. The chain is built from TRBV12-3 or TRBV12-4 and TRBJ1-4, with TRBD1 matching over 7 bases. The V gene end was trimmed by 6 bases and the J gene end by 11 bases; junction bases not matched to a gene: 12. The CDR3 runs 14 residues. CDR3 amino acids: CASRQDRRPEKLFF. The CDR3 DNA follows: TGTGCCAGCAGGCAGGACAGGAGGCCTGAGAAACTGTTTTTT.

The gene calls are TRBV5-1 and TRBJ1-4, with 7 bases identical to TRBD1. CDR1 and CDR2 from the germline V gene are SGHRS and YFSETQ. The J segment lost 5 bases and the V segment lost 1 base, leaving 5 bases of the junction unmatched. This CDR3 has 15 amino acids. The CDR3 is CASSLQGQMNEKLFF. The CDR3 bases are TGCGCCAGCAGCTTGCAGGGACAGATGAATGAAAAACTGTTTTTT.

On this clonotype itself: A clone one base away is much larger, so this may be a read error. This chain links TRBV20-1 with TRBJ2-5; possible D gene TRBD1, 5 bases. CDR3 length: 10 amino acids. Germline CDR1 is DFQATT and CDR2 is SNEGSKA (reference sequence). The CDR3 region is CSVQGYEQSF. The CDR3, as DNA: TGCAGTGTTCAGGGCTACGAGCAGTCCTTC.

At least ten counts were recorded for this clonotype. The CDR3 loop reads CSLGARNEQFF. The DNA for the CDR3 is TGCAGCCTCGGGGCCCGGAATGAGCAGTTCTTC. V usage is TRBV29-1 and J usage is TRBJ2-1, with D perhaps TRBD1 or TRBD2 (5 bases each). The germline V gene has CDR1 SQVTM and CDR2 ANQGSEA. CDR3 length equals 11 residues. V was pared by 8 bases and J by 7 bases, with 12 bases between.

In the case of this clonotype: Germline is not matched at one junction end, which may reflect a read error. The genes are TRBV6-5 and TRBJ2-5, with D perhaps TRBD2 (5 bases). The CDR3 has 17 amino acids. The germline gives CDR1 MNHEY, CDR2 SVGAGI. CDR3 coding DNA: TGTGCCAGCAGTTACAGTGTGTTTCGGGGTTACCAGGAGACCCAGTACTTC. Residues: CASSYSVFRGYQETQYF.

The V call is TRBV9, the J call TRBJ1-4; D possibly corresponds to TRBD1 (5 bases). Germline V gene lookup returns CDR1 SGDLS and CDR2 YYNGEE. Trimming removed 4 bases at V and 7 bases at J, with 14 bases between. The CDR3 has 14 amino acids. DNA for the CDR3: TGTGCCAGCAGCCCCCGGCAGGGTCCTGAAAAACTGTTTTTT. Translating gives CASSPRQGPEKLFF.

The CDR3 DNA reads as TGTGCCAGCAGCCTGCCCGGGACAGGTCATGAAAAACTGTTTTTT. This gives the protein CASSLPGTGHEKLFF. The chain joins TRBV3-1 to TRBJ1-4, with 8 nucleotides matching TRBD1. The CDR3 contains 15 residues. The V segment lost 4 bases and the J segment 6 bases; nucleotides outside the gene matches: 7. CDR1 and CDR2 (germline): LGHDT, YNNKEL (reference sequence).